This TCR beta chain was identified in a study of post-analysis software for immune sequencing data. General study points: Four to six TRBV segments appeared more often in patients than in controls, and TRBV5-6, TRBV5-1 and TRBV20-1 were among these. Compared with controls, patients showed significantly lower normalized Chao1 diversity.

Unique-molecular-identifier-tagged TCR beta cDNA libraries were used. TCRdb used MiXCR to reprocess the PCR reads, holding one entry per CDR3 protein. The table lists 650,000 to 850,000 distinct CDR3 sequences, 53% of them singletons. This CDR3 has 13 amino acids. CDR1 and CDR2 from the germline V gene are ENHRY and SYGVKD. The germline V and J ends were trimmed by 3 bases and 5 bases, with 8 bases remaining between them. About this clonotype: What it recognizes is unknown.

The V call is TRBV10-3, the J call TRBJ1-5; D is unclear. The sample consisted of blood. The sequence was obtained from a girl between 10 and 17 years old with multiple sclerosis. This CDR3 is CAISDREHQPQHF. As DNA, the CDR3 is TGTGCCATCAGTGACCGTGAGCATCAGCCCCAGCATTTT.